This entry lists 27 T cell receptor beta chains sequenced from one sample in a study of post-analysis software for immune sequencing data. The study, taken as a whole, reports: A few TRBV segments appeared more often in patients than in controls, and TRBV5-6, TRBV5-1 and TRBV20-1 were among these.

These receptors lack a known antigen. Tagging with unique molecular identifiers was a feature of the TCR beta cDNA libraries. MiXCR, applied by TCRdb to the PCR reads, yields one record per CDR3 protein. The sample holds about 150,000 distinct CDR3 sequences, roughly 30% seen once. The specimen sequenced was blood. The receptors were gathered from a girl aged 5-17 years with multiple sclerosis.

This clonotype was counted a few times. The rearrangement links TRBV2 to TRBJ1-1; a weak D match, TRBD1 (6 bases). This CDR3 is built from 14 residues. CDR1 and CDR2 (germline): SNHLY, FYNNEI. Between the trimmed V and J ends, which lost 11 bases and 6 bases, there was a span of 22 bases. DNA of the CDR3: TGTGCCTCAGACACAGGGTTTTCTAGATCTGAAGCTTTCTTT. Its translation is CASDTGFSRSEAFF.

This clonotype has at least ten counts. The V and J genes are TRBV29-1 and TRBJ2-1; 11 bases fit TRBD1. CDR1 is SQVTM and CDR2 is ANQGSEA in the germline V gene. This CDR3 is built from 13 residues. The trim removed 3 bases at V and 7 bases at J, leaving 2 bases unmatched. The CDR3 protein is CSVEGQGGNEQFF. CDR3 bases: TGCAGCGTTGAGGGACAGGGGGGGAATGAGCAGTTCTTC.

A few counts support this clonotype. The chain joins TRBV23-1 to TRBJ2-7; the match to TRBD2 covers 9 bases. TRBV23-1 has ORF status, its function being uncertain. CDR3 length: 19 residues. V dropped 8 bases and J dropped 0; count of bases not matched to a gene: 20. CDR3 amino acids: CASRRWGAGGPLSSYEQYF. The CDR3 DNA sequence: TGCGCCAGCCGGCGCTGGGGAGCGGGAGGACCTTTGAGCTCCTACGAGCAGTACTTC.

V usage is TRBV30 and J usage is TRBJ2-2; 7 bases are shared with TRBD2. This CDR3 is 13 amino acids long. Germline V lookup: CDR1 GTSNPN, CDR2 SVGIG (reference sequence). With V trimmed by 2 bases and J by 6 bases, 3 bases remained unmatched. CDR3 sequence: CAWSILAAGELFF. CDR3 coding DNA: TGTGCCTGGAGTATCCTAGCGGCCGGGGAGCTGTTTTTT.

In its sample, this clonotype was seen a few times. The chain is built from TRBV7-9 and TRBJ2-1, with D perhaps matching TRBD2 (6 bases). The CDR3 contains 12 residues. The V gene's germline CDR1 is SEHNR and CDR2 FQNEAQ (reference sequence). Between the trimmed V and J ends, which lost 1 base and 9 bases, there was a span of 7 bases. The CDR3 is CASSLVGGEQFF. The CDR3 DNA reads as TGTGCCAGCAGCTTAGTGGGGGGTGAGCAGTTCTTC.

Note on this clonotype: A much larger clone differs from this one at a single base, so this may be a read error. This chain uses TRBV10-3 with TRBJ2-5; a possible D gene is TRBD1 (6 bases). The CDR3 has 12 amino acids. Germline values: CDR1 ENHRY, CDR2 SYGVKD. The DNA for the CDR3 is TGTGGCATCAAGGGGGACCAAGAGACCCAGTACTTC. Its protein product is CGIKGDQETQYF.

This clonotype was observed a few times. V gene TRBV12-3 or TRBV12-4 combines with J gene TRBJ2-7, with 9 bases fitting TRBD1. The length of the CDR3 is 14 residues. After removal of 6 bases from V and 6 bases from J, the junction contained 9 bases not matched to a gene. The CDR3 DNA follows: TGTGCCAGCAGCGACAGGGGGAAGGATATCGAGCAGTACTTC. It specifies CASSDRGKDIEQYF.

V usage is TRBV5-6 and J usage is TRBJ1-6, with no clear D. Per germline, CDR1 SGHDT and CDR2 YYEEEE. The CDR3 is 16 residues long. Trimming pared 3 bases from V and 0 bases from J, leaving 10 bases between. The CDR3 loop is CASSSLPSSYNSPLHF. The CDR3, as DNA: TGTGCCAGCAGCTCCCTCCCTAGCTCCTATAATTCACCCCTCCACTTT.

In this sample, this clonotype turned up once. The chain uses TRBV5-1 and TRBJ2-3; 7 bases agree with TRBD1. The V gene end was trimmed by 4 bases and the J gene end by 0 bases; junction bases not matched to a gene: 8. Germline V gene sequence: CDR1 SGHRS, CDR2 YFSETQ. The CDR3 spans 16 residues. The CDR3 nucleotides are TGCGCCAGCAGCCCCCTCGACAGGGTCAGCACAGATACGCAGTATTTT. Its protein is CASSPLDRVSTDTQYF.

This chain joins TRBV2 and TRBJ2-7, with 10 nucleotides matching TRBD1. The CDR3 is 14 residues long. The V segment lost 6 bases and the J segment 12 bases; nucleotides outside the gene matches: 14. Germline CDR1 and CDR2: SNHLY and FYNNEI. This CDR3 reads CASSEDRGAETRYF. In nucleotides, the CDR3 is TGTGCCAGCAGCGAGGACAGGGGGGCTGAGACCCGGTACTTC.

As concerns this clonotype: Its ends do not fully match the called genes, so a read error is possible. The chain is built from TRBV7-3 and TRBJ2-1; no clear D gene. The CDR3 is made up of 15 amino acids. Germline V gives CDR1 SGHTA, CDR2 FQGTGA. As DNA, the CDR3 is TGTGCCGGCAGCCCAAGAGTCAGCTCCTACAATGAGCAGTTCTTC. Translating it yields CAGSPRVSSYNEQFF.

The chain has TRBV5-1 and TRBJ2-5, with TRBD2 matching over 9 bases. The CDR3 spans 15 residues. The junction had 9 bases not matched to a gene; V was cut back by 4 bases and J by 5 bases. Germline CDR1 and CDR2: SGHRS and YFSETQ. CDR3 region: CASSRSGGAVETQYF. CDR3 in DNA: TGCGCCAGCAGCCGTAGCGGGGGAGCGGTGGAGACCCAGTACTTC.

This chain joins TRBV7-8 and TRBJ1-1, with D perhaps matching TRBD1 (6 bases). Per the germline V gene, CDR1 is SGHVS and CDR2 is FQNEAQ. The length of the CDR3 is 17 residues. The V gene lost 4 bases and the J gene lost 1 base, with 19 bases spanning the gap. Here the CDR3 reads CASSSGQYRAANTEAFF. Written as DNA, the CDR3 is TGTGCCAGCAGCTCCGGACAGTACCGGGCTGCGAACACTGAAGCTTTCTTT.

The gene calls are TRBV5-1 and TRBJ1-1; D gene uncertain. V was shortened by 3 bases and J by 0 bases, with 9 bases between the two germline ends. Germline CDR1 SGHRS, CDR2 YFSETQ. The CDR3 consists of 14 residues. The CDR3: CASSSIALNTEAFF. DNA for the CDR3: TGCGCCAGCAGCTCGATAGCCTTGAACACTGAAGCTTTCTTT. The variable domain in full, with the rest retrieved from reference TRBV5-1 and TRBJ1-1, is KAGVTQTPRYLIKTRGQQVTLSCSPISGHRSVSWYQQTPGQGLQFLFEYFSETQRNKGNFPGRFSGRQFSNSRSEMNVSTLELGDSALYLCASSSIALNTEAFFGQGTRLTVV.

The chain combines TRBV5-1 with TRBJ2-3; TRBD2 agrees at 10 bases. CDR1 and CDR2 (germline): SGHRS, YFSETQ. Trimming at V came to 4 bases and at J to 6 bases, leaving 8 bases not matched to a gene. This CDR3 is 15 amino acids long. Here the CDR3 reads CASSVSGRAADTQYF. CDR3 coding DNA: TGCGCCAGCAGCGTAAGCGGGAGGGCCGCGGATACGCAGTATTTT.

This clonotype was picked up many times. This chain uses TRBV20-1 with TRBJ2-3; D is perhaps TRBD1 (5 bases). CDR1 is DFQATT and CDR2 is SNEGSKA in the germline V gene (reference sequence). Trimming pared 2 bases from V and 2 bases from J, leaving 8 bases between. The CDR3 is 13 amino acids. CDR3 region: CSARRTNTDTQYF. Here the CDR3 DNA reads TGCAGTGCTAGACGGACAAACACAGATACGCAGTATTTT.

The table lists this clonotype with a few counts. The V gene is TRBV7-2, the J gene TRBJ2-3, with 10 nucleotides matching TRBD2. The CDR3 is made up of 16 amino acids. Germline V gives CDR1 SGHTA, CDR2 FQGNSA. V lost 3 bases to trimming and J lost 1 base; unmatched junction nucleotides: 4. Written as DNA, the CDR3 is TGTGCCAGCAGCTTTTCCCTAGCGGGAGGCACAGATACGCAGTATTTT. This translates into CASSFSLAGGTDTQYF.

The V call is TRBV6-5, the J call TRBJ2-7; 11 bases are a match to TRBD2. The CDR3 contains 15 residues. With V trimmed by 4 bases and J by 3 bases, 5 bases remained unmatched. The germline V gene encodes CDR1 MNHEY and CDR2 SVGAGI. CDR3 amino acids: CASSSTSGVYYEQYF. CDR3 in DNA: TGTGCCAGCAGTTCGACTAGCGGGGTTTACTACGAGCAGTACTTC.

The sample holds many counts of this clonotype. The chain carries TRBV5-5 and TRBJ2-7, with TRBD1 matching 9 bases. The germline V gene encodes CDR1 SGHKS and CDR2 YYEKEE (reference sequence). With V trimmed by 0 bases and J by 3 bases, 4 bases remained unmatched. There are 15 residues in the CDR3. CDR3 sequence (DNA): TGTGCCAGCAGCTTGGGTTGGGACAGGGACTACGAGCAGTACTTC. Its protein is CASSLGWDRDYEQYF.

This clonotype was seen only a few times. V usage is TRBV6-6 and J usage is TRBJ1-1; unclear D gene. Trimming removed 7 bases from V and 7 bases from J, with 7 bases in between. In germline, CDR1 is MNHNY, CDR2 SVGAGI (reference sequence). This CDR3 comprises 10 residues. CDR3 loop: CASTAREAFF. The CDR3 DNA follows: TGTGCCAGCACCGCACGTGAAGCTTTCTTT.

This clonotype was observed many times. This chain joins TRBV29-1 and TRBJ2-1; D is possibly TRBD1 (6 bases). This CDR3 has 12 residues. The germline gives CDR1 SQVTM, CDR2 ANQGSEA. V was clipped by 7 bases and J by 7 bases, with 14 bases between them. DNA of the CDR3: TGCAGCGCCAAAAAACAGGGAAATGAGCAGTTCTTC. As protein: CSAKKQGNEQFF.

This clonotype was detected ten times or more. The J gene is TRBJ1-2, the V gene TRBV11-2; D unresolved. Germline V gene sequence: CDR1 SGHAT, CDR2 FQNNGV. CDR3 length: 14 amino acids. Trimming stripped 2 bases from V and 1 base from J, with 8 bases between. CDR3 in DNA: TGTGCCAGCAGCTTAATTGGATTTAACTATGGCTACACCTTC. Its translation is CASSLIGFNYGYTF.

This clonotype was observed a handful of times. This chain connects TRBV5-1 to TRBJ1-4, with D uncertain. V was trimmed by 2 bases and J by 8 bases, leaving 16 bases between them. The CDR3 contains 15 residues. In germline, CDR1 is SGHRS, CDR2 YFSETQ. CDR3 region: CASSLSGPRGEKLFF. CDR3 in DNA: TGCGCCAGCAGCTTAAGCGGCCCCCGAGGAGAAAAACTGTTTTTT.

Notes on this clonotype: This may be a read error: a much more frequent sequence differs by one nucleotide. The chain has TRBV11-2 and TRBJ2-1; 7 positions match TRBD2. CDR3 length: 14 residues. Germline V CDR1 and CDR2: SGHAT, FQNNGV. With V trimmed by 5 bases and J by 12 bases, 13 bases remained unmatched. The CDR3 loop reads CASSAGLVSRGQFF. The DNA of the CDR3 is TGTGCCAGCAGCGCCGGACTAGTCAGTCGGGGGCAGTTCTTC. Filled out from reference TRBV11-2 and TRBJ2-1, the complete variable domain reads EAGVAQSPRYKIIEKRQSVAFWCNPISGHATLYWYQQILGQGPKLLIQFQNNGVVDDSQLPKDRFSAERLKGVDSTLKIQPAKLEDSAVYLCASSAGLVSRGQFFGPGTRLTVL.

This clonotype occurred many times. This rearrangement joins TRBV5-8 to TRBJ2-7; TRBD2 matches 11 bases. The junction had 5 bases not matched to a gene; V was cut back by 2 bases and J by 1 base. Per the germline V gene, CDR1 is SGHTS and CDR2 is YDEGEE. The CDR3 consists of 16 residues. In DNA form, the CDR3 reads TGTGCCAGCAGCTTCCTGGGACTAGCGGAATCCTACGAGCAGTACTTC. It translates to CASSFLGLAESYEQYF.

This clonotype was counted only a few times. This sequence joins TRBV3-1 and TRBJ1-1, with D perhaps matching TRBD1 (5 bases). V was trimmed by 3 bases and J by 8 bases, leaving 7 bases between them. There are 11 residues in the CDR3. Germline-derived CDR1 and CDR2 are LGHDT and YNNKEL (reference sequence). CDR3 DNA: TGTGCCAGCAGCCAGGGACCAGAAGCTTTCTTT. Protein sequence: CASSQGPEAFF.

This clonotype was picked up a small number of times. The chain links TRBV5-1 to TRBJ1-1, with TRBD1 matching over 7 bases. Germline CDR1 SGHRS, CDR2 YFSETQ. V gave up 2 bases and J gave up 4 bases; unmatched junction bases: 20. This CDR3 comprises 19 residues. The DNA of the CDR3 is TGCGCCAGCAGCTTTTATGGAGGGACAGACCGAACCAGAGTCACTGAAGCTTTCTTT. It translates to CASSFYGGTDRTRVTEAFF.